This T cell receptor (beta chain) is from a study of blood T cell repertoires in COVID-19. The V and J ends lost 4 bases and 0 bases, in that order; junction bases with no gene match: 6. The germline gives CDR1 LNHDA, CDR2 SQIVND (reference sequence). The CDR3 sequence is 17 residues long. Repertoires were generated with immunoSEQ multiplex PCR, while TCRdb's copy carries only in-frame clones and drops some. The sample holds around 61,000 clones, roughly 91% seen once. The chain links TRBV19 to TRBJ2-7; 13 bases align to TRBD2. The sequenced sample consisted of peripheral blood. The sequence came from a man aged 55 to 69 with acute or convalescent COVID-19. CDR3 sequence reads: CASSRTSGGALSYEQYF. The DNA for the CDR3 is TGTGCCAGTAGTAGGACTAGCGGGGGAGCCCTCTCCTACGAGCAGTACTTC.